The subject of this entry is one T cell receptor beta chain. The antigen is unknown. Germline assignment: CDR1 SGHTA and CDR2 FQGTGA. The CDR3 length is 17 residues. V lost 2 bases and J lost 5, with 19 bases in between. PCR amplification relied on 60 Vbeta primers (plus 13 Jbeta primers). Produced via immunoSEQ multiplex PCR; TCRdb's table is partial and in-frame only. The top ten clones hold 1.2% of a sample with about 140,000 clones, around 75% of them seen once. This entry is derived from a study of cytomegalovirus exposure and HLA in healthy donors. The study's findings and limits: A later analysis found common viral pathogens apparently linked to several of the most significant clusters. Reports described diagnosis of cytomegalovirus status by the classifier as highly specific and sensitive. The authors confirmed in vitro that a few CMV-associated chains were specific for CMV antigens. Prediction of most subjects' HLA-A and HLA-B alleles by TCR beta sequences was reportedly accurate.

The receptor comes from a female donor in good health and CMV-seronegative. The sequenced sample was PBMCs. V gene TRBV7-3 combines with J gene TRBJ2-1; a possible D gene is TRBD2 (6 bases). The CDR3: CASSLQGSGLSDNEQFF. In DNA form, the CDR3 reads TGTGCCAGCAGCTTACAGGGTTCGGGACTCTCGGACAATGAGCAGTTCTTC.